The 23 T cell receptor beta chains given below trace back to one sample, sequenced in a study of blood T cells in healthy people across ages. For the second PCR, which ran for about 7 to 12 cycles, a sample-barcoded 5' primer and a J-beta primer mix were used. Each CDR3 protein is one row after TCRdb ran MiXCR on the 5' RACE reads. The table includes some 760,000 distinct CDR3 sequences, roughly 25% detected once. The same data also contributed to another study, on T cells of mothers and their children.

The specimen sequenced was blood. The receptors here all came from a boy aged 5-17 years in good health.

This clonotype was detected a few times. V gene TRBV27 combines with J gene TRBJ2-5; D gene ambiguous. The CDR3 sequence is 12 residues long. V dropped 4 bases and J dropped 11 bases, with 14 bases sitting between them. Per germline, CDR1 MNHEY and CDR2 SMNVEV (reference sequence). The CDR3 DNA follows: TGTGCCAGCAGTTCCTCCCTGAGAGAGCAGTACTTC. This codes for CASSSSLREQYF.

This clonotype occurred a few times. The J gene is TRBJ2-4, the V gene TRBV7-2, with 10 bases that match TRBD2. Per germline, CDR1 SGHTA and CDR2 FQGNSA. Trimming cost V 1 base and J 6 bases; bases outside gene matches: 6. This CDR3 has 16 residues. The CDR3: CASSLVLSSGGNIQYF. The CDR3 nucleotides read TGTGCCAGCAGCTTAGTTCTATCTAGCGGGGGAAACATTCAGTACTTC.

This clonotype was seen a handful of times. The J gene is TRBJ1-4, the V gene TRBV10-3; D may be TRBD1 (6 bases). Per germline, CDR1 ENHRY and CDR2 SYGVKD. Trimming took 3 bases from V and 6 from J, leaving 11 bases between them. The CDR3 is 14 amino acids. The CDR3 nucleotides are TGTGCCATCAGTGAAACCGGGGGCGATGAAAAACTGTTTTTT. This encodes CAISETGGDEKLFF.

J is TRBJ2-5 and V is TRBV15; unclear D gene. The J call may not be correct, given that the DNA end is closer to TRBJ2-1. Germline V gene sequence: CDR1 LNHNV, CDR2 YYDKDF (reference sequence). This CDR3 is 13 amino acids long. CDR3 amino acids: CATSTVPTTEQFF. As DNA, the CDR3 is TGTGCCACCAGCACGGTCCCAACCACTGAGCAGTTCTTC.

In regard to this clonotype: One end of the junction varies from germline; a read error may be responsible. The rearrangement joins TRBV5-1 to TRBJ1-1; D possibly corresponds to TRBD1 (5 bases). The CDR3 extends over 14 amino acids. Germline V gene data show CDR1 as SGHRS and CDR2 as YFSETQ. For the CDR3, the DNA is TGCGCCAGCAACTTGCCGGGACTGAGTACTGAAGCTTTCTTT. It encodes CASNLPGLSTEAFF.

The chain employs TRBV7-9 and TRBJ2-2, with 8 bases identical to TRBD2. From germline, CDR1 is SEHNR and CDR2 FQNEAQ (reference sequence). Trimming at V came to 0 bases and at J to 6 bases, leaving 3 bases not matched to a gene. The CDR3 is 15 residues long. DNA for the CDR3: TGTGCCAGCAGCTTAGCCCGGGAGGGCCCCGGGGAGCTGTTTTTT. Its protein product is CASSLAREGPGELFF.

The rearrangement uses TRBV7-2 and TRBJ1-4; D perhaps matches TRBD1 (5 bases). Trimming removed 3 bases at V and 3 bases at J, with 14 bases between. The CDR3 sequence is 16 residues long. The germline CDR1 and CDR2 sequences are SGHTA and FQGNSA. CDR3 amino acids: CASSFEVGRSNEKLFF. DNA for the CDR3: TGTGCCAGCAGCTTTGAGGTGGGACGGTCTAATGAAAAACTGTTTTTT.

The rearrangement links TRBV12-3 or TRBV12-4 to TRBJ2-2, with D maybe TRBD2 (5 bases). This CDR3 is built from 18 residues. Trimming took 1 base from V and 0 from J, leaving 15 bases between them. CDR3 bases: TGTGCCAGCAGTTTAGGTCCGGGAATCGTCACGAACACCGGGGAGCTGTTTTTT. Its protein product is CASSLGPGIVTNTGELFF.

This chain links TRBV12-3 or TRBV12-4 with TRBJ2-5; D is ambiguous. The DNA end favors TRBJ2-1, so the J call may be wrong. This CDR3 region has 13 residues. CDR3 sequence (DNA): TGTGCCAGCAGTCCCCCGGAGTTCAATGAGCAGTTCTTC. Translation gives CASSPPEFNEQFF.

This clonotype was seen more than once but under ten times. The rearrangement uses TRBV14 and TRBJ1-4; D gene uncertain. Trimming pared 3 bases from V and 6 bases from J, leaving 14 bases between. Germline CDR1 is SGHDN and CDR2 is FVKESK. The CDR3 is 15 residues long. CDR3 in DNA: TGTGCCAGCAGCCAGCTCCCGGGGATTCATGAAAAACTGTTTTTT. Translation: CASSQLPGIHEKLFF.

This clonotype was picked up a small number of times. At one end the junction does not follow the germline gene, possibly because of a read error. The rearrangement joins TRBV7-9 to TRBJ1-2; 7 positions match TRBD1. Per germline, CDR1 SEHNR and CDR2 FQNEAQ (reference sequence). The CDR3 extends over 13 amino acids. The CDR3 protein is CASSRLTGQGYTF. The CDR3 DNA reads TGCGCCAGCAGCCGGTTGACAGGGCAGGGCTACACCTTC.

The rearrangement links TRBV7-2 to TRBJ2-3, with 8 bases identical to TRBD2. This CDR3 contains 16 residues. CDR1 and CDR2 (germline): SGHTA, FQGNSA. V lost 5 bases to trimming and J lost 0 bases; unmatched junction nucleotides: 7. The CDR3 region has the DNA TGTGCCAGCAGCAAAAACGGGGGGGCTAGCACAGATACGCAGTATTTT. It translates to CASSKNGGASTDTQYF.

The chain carries TRBV4-2 and TRBJ1-2; 11 positions match TRBD1. Germline assignment: CDR1 LGHNA and CDR2 YNFKEQ. The J segment lost 8 bases and the V segment lost 3 bases, leaving 8 bases of the junction unmatched. The CDR3 runs 15 residues. DNA of the CDR3: TGTGCCAGCAGCCAGGTCGGACAGGGGGCGGGCGGCTACACCTTC. Protein sequence: CASSQVGQGAGGYTF.

In this sample, this clonotype turned up a few times. The chain carries TRBV11-2 and TRBJ2-1; D might be TRBD1 (5 bases). Trimming pared 8 bases from V and 8 bases from J, leaving 7 bases between. The CDR3 totals 10 residues. The germline CDR1 and CDR2 sequences are SGHAT and FQNNGV. The CDR3 nucleotides read TGTGCCAGCCAAGGGGATGAGCAGTTCTTC. Translation: CASQGDEQFF.

This chain joins TRBV29-1 and TRBJ1-1; a weak D match, TRBD1 (5 bases). The CDR3 length is 13 residues. The ends were cut back, 5 bases at V and 3 bases at J, with 13 bases in the middle. The germline V gene encodes CDR1 SQVTM and CDR2 ANQGSEA. This CDR3 is CSVTRRGYTEAFF. DNA of the CDR3: TGCAGCGTTACCAGGAGGGGATACACTGAAGCTTTCTTT. The complete variable domain, with remaining parts taken from reference TRBV29-1 and TRBJ1-1, reads SAVISQKPSRDICQRGTSLTIQCQVDSQVTMMFWYRQQPGQSLTLIATANQGSEATYESGFVIDKFPISRPNLTFSTLTVSNMSPEDSSIYLCSVTRRGYTEAFFGQGTRLTVV.

V and J are TRBV7-3 and TRBJ2-5; 10 bases agree with TRBD1. Judging by the DNA end, TRBJ2-1 fits better; the J call may be wrong. The CDR3 covers 13 residues. The germline V gene has CDR1 SGHTA and CDR2 FQGTGA. CDR3 protein: CASSPRQGARQFF. In nucleotides, the CDR3 is TGTGCCAGCAGCCCCAGACAGGGGGCGAGGCAGTTCTTC.

This clonotype was seen only a few times. V is TRBV29-1 and J is TRBJ2-5, with D possibly being TRBD1 (6 bases). The CDR3 covers 13 residues. Trimming took 5 bases from V and 11 from J, leaving 21 bases between them. In germline, CDR1 is SQVTM, CDR2 ANQGSEA. The CDR3: CSVPRQETPAQYF. The CDR3 region has the DNA TGCAGCGTTCCAAGACAGGAAACCCCCGCTCAGTACTTC.

The chain combines TRBV4-2 with TRBJ1-1; possible D gene TRBD1, 5 bases. The CDR3 contains 14 residues. In germline, CDR1 is LGHNA, CDR2 YNFKEQ. V was shortened by 2 bases and J by 6 bases, with 13 bases between the two germline ends. CDR3 sequence reads: CASSQRRQGPEAFF. CDR3 bases: TGTGCCAGCAGCCAACGACGGCAGGGCCCTGAAGCTTTCTTT.

The chain employs TRBV6-6 and TRBJ2-1; D uncertain. CDR1 is MNHNY, CDR2 SVGAGI, per germline (reference sequence). Trimming left V 0 bases short and J 5 bases short, with 11 bases between. The CDR3 is made up of 15 amino acids. In DNA form, the CDR3 reads TGTGCCAGCAGTTACTCGCAGGCAATGGACAATGAGCAGTTCTTC. Its protein is CASSYSQAMDNEQFF.

This clonotype was picked up a small number of times. This sequence joins TRBV29-1 and TRBJ2-1; a weak D match, TRBD2 (7 bases). V was trimmed by 7 bases and J by 2 bases, leaving 15 bases between them. Looked up from germline, CDR1 is SQVTM and CDR2 is ANQGSEA. The CDR3 runs 14 residues. CDR3 DNA: TGCAGCGCCGGAGGGGGGGGAACCTACAATGAGCAGTTCTTC. It translates to CSAGGGGTYNEQFF.

This clonotype has at least ten counts. The chain employs TRBV7-2 and TRBJ2-1; D remains unclear. Germline lookup yields CDR1 SGHTA and CDR2 FQGNSA. CDR3 length equals 13 residues. V lost 1 base, J lost 7 bases, and 8 bases lay in between. CDR3 protein: CASSLDSRNEQFF. The CDR3, as DNA: TGTGCCAGCAGCTTAGATTCCCGGAATGAGCAGTTCTTC.

J is TRBJ2-1 and V is TRBV7-3, with a tentative D call TRBD2 (5 bases). The CDR3 has 13 residues. Between the trimmed V and J ends, which lost 1 base and 9 bases, there was a span of 10 bases. Germline-derived CDR1 and CDR2 are SGHTA and FQGTGA. The CDR3 region has the DNA TGTGCCAGCAGCTTAATCCGTAGCGCTGAGCAGTTCTTC. Amino acids: CASSLIRSAEQFF.

The gene calls are TRBV7-9 and TRBJ2-2; D ambiguous. The V gene lost 3 bases and the J gene lost 3 bases, with 17 bases spanning the gap. The CDR3 totals 17 residues. The germline gives CDR1 SEHNR, CDR2 FQNEAQ (reference sequence). The CDR3 reads CASSFLDPPEYTGELFF. DNA of the CDR3: TGTGCCAGCAGCTTCCTGGATCCCCCGGAGTACACCGGGGAGCTGTTTTTT. Using reference TRBV7-9 and TRBJ2-2 for the parts outside the CDR3, the full variable domain is DTGVSQNPRHKITKRGQNVTFRCDPISEHNRLYWYRQTLGQGPEFLTYFQNEAQLEKSRLLSDRFSAERPKGSFSTLEIQRTEQGDSAMYLCASSFLDPPEYTGELFFGEGSRLTVL.